The 22 T cell receptor beta chains presented below share a single source sample, sequenced in a study of CD8+ T cells in alopecia areata. cDNA prepared by RNA extraction and subsequent reverse transcription served as the template for sequencing. The method was immunoSEQ multiplex PCR; TCRdb's version includes in-frame clones alone and lacks a portion of them. This table has over 200,000 clones, about three fifths appearing once. The sequencing used CD4+ T cells sorted from blood, collected at week 0. These receptors were collected from a human donor with alopecia areata.

The V and J genes are TRBV19 and TRBJ2-1; D uncertain. Per the germline V gene, CDR1 is LNHDA and CDR2 is SQIVND (reference sequence). V was pared by 3 bases and J by 6 bases, with 18 bases between. The CDR3 is 16 residues long. CDR3 loop: CASSMGISHPLNEQFF. CDR3 sequence (DNA): TGTGCCAGTAGTATGGGGATCTCCCACCCCCTCAATGAGCAGTTCTTC.

V gene TRBV7-9 combines with J gene TRBJ2-3, with D hard to call. V lost 4 bases, J lost 6 bases, and 8 bases lay in between. The CDR3 sequence is 12 residues long. Germline CDR1 reads SEHNR; CDR2 reads FQNEAQ (reference sequence). CDR3 in amino acids: CASSSTPDTQYF. For the CDR3, the DNA is TGTGCCAGCAGCTCCACCCCGGATACGCAGTATTTT.

The CDR3 loop is CASSGRGMNTEAFF. DNA for the CDR3: TGTGCCTCCTCCGGTAGGGGCATGAACACTGAAGCTTTCTTT. This chain uses TRBV30 with TRBJ1-1; D may be TRBD1 (5 bases). CDR3 length: 14 amino acids. V shed 7 bases and J shed 0 bases, with 15 bases lying between them. In germline, CDR1 is GTSNPN, CDR2 SVGIG (reference sequence).

This clone was picked up one time. The gene calls are TRBV5-4 and TRBJ2-5; maybe TRBD2 (5 bases). Germline values: CDR1 SGHNT, CDR2 YYREEE (reference sequence). V lost 0 bases, J lost 3 bases, and 9 bases lay in between. This CDR3 has 14 amino acids. The CDR3 coding sequence is TGTGCCAGCAGCTTGGCGACTATAGAAGAGACCCAGTACTTC. Amino acid sequence: CASSLATIEETQYF.

This clone was counted between two and nine times. This chain uses TRBV5-1 with TRBJ1-5, with D possibly matching TRBD1 (6 bases). The ends were cut back, 4 bases at V and 5 bases at J, with 13 bases in the middle. This CDR3 has 14 amino acids. Looked up from germline, CDR1 is SGHRS and CDR2 is YFSETQ. The CDR3 coding sequence is TGCGCCAGCAGCCAGGACAGCCCTGATCAGCCCCAGCATTTT. Its translation: CASSQDSPDQPQHF.

The CDR3 reads CATSRYGYEQYF. CDR3 sequence (DNA): TGTGCCACCAGCAGATACGGCTACGAGCAGTACTTC. This chain joins TRBV15 and TRBJ2-7, with D hard to call. Trimming removed 2 bases at V and 3 bases at J, with 5 bases between. This CDR3 is built from 12 residues. CDR1 is LNHNV and CDR2 is YYDKDF in the germline V gene (reference sequence).

This clone was seen more than once but under ten times. The V gene is TRBV19, the J gene TRBJ1-1; no clear D gene. CDR1 LNHDA and CDR2 SQIVND come from the germline V gene (reference sequence). V shed 5 bases and J shed 0 bases, with 13 bases lying between them. The CDR3 loop spans 15 amino acids. CDR3 protein: CASSAPQTLNTEAFF. CDR3 sequence (DNA): TGTGCCAGTAGTGCTCCTCAAACCCTGAACACTGAAGCTTTCTTT.

This clone was seen a few times. The rearrangement links TRBV4-1 to TRBJ2-5; D tentatively reads TRBD1 or TRBD2 (5 bases each). Trimming left V 4 bases short and J 3 bases short, with 18 bases between. Germline values: CDR1 MGHRA, CDR2 YSYEKL. CDR3 length equals 16 residues. The CDR3, as DNA: TGCGCCAGCAGCCGGACCCTCCGGGACGGAGAAGAGACCCAGTACTTC. This sequence encodes CASSRTLRDGEETQYF.

V gene TRBV27 combines with J gene TRBJ1-5; D not resolved. Germline V gene sequence: CDR1 MNHEY, CDR2 SMNVEV (reference sequence). Trimming took off 0 bases at V and 7 bases at J, with 16 bases between the two ends. This CDR3 has 16 amino acids. The CDR3: CASSLSVLGGTQPQHF. The CDR3 bases are TGTGCCAGCAGTTTATCCGTACTGGGTGGTACGCAGCCCCAGCATTTT.

The chain uses TRBV18 and TRBJ1-1, with D tentatively TRBD1 (6 bases). Germline lookup yields CDR1 KGHSH and CDR2 LQKENI. The CDR3 is 19 residues long. The ends were cut back, 1 base at V and 0 bases at J, with 21 bases in the middle. The CDR3 loop reads CASSPRELFGGSLNTEAFF. The DNA for the CDR3 is TGTGCCAGCTCACCACGTGAATTGTTCGGGGGCAGCTTGAACACTGAAGCTTTCTTT.

This chain joins TRBV6-5 and TRBJ1-4; D gene unclear. Trimming took off 5 bases at V and 7 bases at J, with 17 bases between the two ends. Germline values: CDR1 MNHEY, CDR2 SVGAGI. This CDR3 spans 15 amino acids. CDR3 protein: CASSPRPGGSEKLFF. CDR3 DNA sequence: TGTGCCAGCAGTCCCCGACCCGGCGGGAGTGAAAAACTGTTTTTT.

This clone has only a few counts. The chain couples TRBV10-3 to TRBJ1-2; a weak D match, TRBD1 (5 bases). The V gene lost 7 bases and the J gene lost 4 bases, with 16 bases spanning the gap. The CDR3 length is 14 residues. The germline gives CDR1 ENHRY, CDR2 SYGVKD. As DNA, the CDR3 is TGTGCCATCACCTCGGGGGACGGACTCTATGGCTACACCTTC. Translation: CAITSGDGLYGYTF.

This clone was detected only a few times. This chain uses TRBV10-3 with TRBJ2-5, with D uncertain. The CDR3 is made up of 12 amino acids. The V end lost 4 bases, the J end lost 0 bases, and 3 bases lay between the germline ends. Germline CDR1 ENHRY, CDR2 SYGVKD. CDR3 sequence: CAISADQETQYF. The CDR3 nucleotides read TGTGCCATCAGTGCCGACCAAGAGACCCAGTACTTC.

The chain couples TRBV27 to TRBJ2-3; no clear D. The V gene's germline CDR1 is MNHEY and CDR2 SMNVEV (reference sequence). V was trimmed by 3 bases and J by 2 bases, leaving 12 bases between them. The CDR3 runs 15 residues. CDR3 in amino acids: CASSLNRPFTDTQYF. The CDR3 coding sequence is TGTGCCAGCAGTTTGAACAGACCTTTCACAGATACGCAGTATTTT.

The chain joins TRBV6-1 to TRBJ2-7; D is perhaps TRBD1 or TRBD2 (6 bases each). Trimming cost V 1 base and J 0 bases, with 10 bases left between them. The CDR3 loop spans 15 amino acids. Germline V CDR1 and CDR2: MNHNS, SASEGT. The chain's CDR3 is CASSEGGASSYEQYF. CDR3 in DNA: TGTGCCAGCAGTGAAGGGGGGGCTAGCTCCTACGAGCAGTACTTC.

The chain carries TRBV30 and TRBJ2-7; D perhaps matches TRBD1 (5 bases). The length of the CDR3 is 13 residues. Germline lookup yields CDR1 GTSNPN and CDR2 SVGIG (reference sequence). Trimming cost V 2 bases and J 7 bases, with 15 bases left between them. The CDR3 here is CAWSQGSGLEQYF. CDR3 nucleotide sequence: TGTGCCTGGAGTCAGGGATCTGGTTTGGAGCAGTACTTC.

The chain employs TRBV30 and TRBJ1-1; possible D gene TRBD1, 6 bases. Trimming removed 0 bases from V and 2 bases from J, with 19 bases in between. The CDR3 sequence is 17 residues long. CDR1 and CDR2 from the germline V gene are GTSNPN and SVGIG (reference sequence). The CDR3 loop reads CAWSVPTTGYENTEAFF. The CDR3 DNA sequence: TGTGCCTGGAGTGTACCCACTACAGGGTATGAAAACACTGAAGCTTTCTTT.

V and J are TRBV7-6 and TRBJ2-2, with 8 bases that match TRBD1. With V trimmed by 5 bases and J by 1 base, 6 bases remained unmatched. Per the germline V gene, CDR1 is SGHVS and CDR2 is FNYEAQ. The CDR3 sequence is 16 residues long. CDR3 region: CASSRTGTGNTGELFF. The CDR3, as DNA: TGTGCCAGCAGCCGCACCGGGACAGGGAACACCGGGGAGCTGTTTTTT.

This clone was seen a single time. This rearrangement joins TRBV19 to TRBJ1-5, with 12 nucleotides matching TRBD1. The CDR3 contains 19 residues. Trimming at V came to 3 bases and at J to 3 bases, leaving 12 bases not matched to a gene. The germline V gene encodes CDR1 LNHDA and CDR2 SQIVND (reference sequence). The CDR3 DNA follows: TGTGCCAGTAGTATTAATCCGGGACAGGGGGCAATTGACAATCAGCCCCAGCATTTT. It encodes CASSINPGQGAIDNQPQHF. Looking up the rest from reference TRBV19 and TRBJ1-5 gives the full variable domain: DGGITQSPKYLFRKEGQNVTLSCEQNLNHDAMYWYRQDPGQGLRLIYYSQIVNDFQKGDIAEGYSVSREKKESFPLTVTSAQKNPTAFYLCASSINPGQGAIDNQPQHFGDGTRLSIL.

The chain joins TRBV28 to TRBJ2-3; 9 nucleotides line up with TRBD2. The CDR3 consists of 16 residues. The J segment lost 3 bases and the V segment lost 6 bases, leaving 10 bases of the junction unmatched. Germline lookup yields CDR1 MDHEN and CDR2 SYDVKM. The CDR3 reads CASSPGVAGATDTQYF. The CDR3 DNA reads TGTGCCAGCAGCCCCGGGGTAGCGGGAGCTACAGATACGCAGTATTTT.

This rearrangement joins TRBV7-9 to TRBJ1-1; 9 positions agree with TRBD1. CDR1 is SEHNR, CDR2 FQNEAQ, per germline (reference sequence). This CDR3 has 16 residues. V dropped 5 bases and J dropped 4; count of bases not matched to a gene: 11. The CDR3 sequence is CASSTGLTGGITEAFF. CDR3 DNA: TGTGCCAGCAGCACCGGATTGACAGGGGGAATCACTGAAGCTTTCTTT.

The chain recombines TRBV25-1 with TRBJ2-1; 9 nucleotides align to TRBD2. Germline values: CDR1 MGHDK, CDR2 SYGVNS. J gave up 4 bases and V 6 bases, and 7 bases lay outside the gene matches. The CDR3 length is 15 residues. CDR3 amino acids: CASRHSGGAYNEQFF. CDR3 sequence (DNA): TGTGCCAGCAGGCATAGCGGGGGCGCTTACAATGAGCAGTTCTTC. Based on the CDR3 plus reference TRBV25-1 and TRBJ2-1, the full variable domain is EADIYQTPRYLVIGTGKKITLECSQTMGHDKMYWYQQDPGMELHLIHYSYGVNSTEKGDLSSESTVSRIRTEHFPLTLESARPSHTSQYLCASRHSGGAYNEQFFGPGTRLTVL.